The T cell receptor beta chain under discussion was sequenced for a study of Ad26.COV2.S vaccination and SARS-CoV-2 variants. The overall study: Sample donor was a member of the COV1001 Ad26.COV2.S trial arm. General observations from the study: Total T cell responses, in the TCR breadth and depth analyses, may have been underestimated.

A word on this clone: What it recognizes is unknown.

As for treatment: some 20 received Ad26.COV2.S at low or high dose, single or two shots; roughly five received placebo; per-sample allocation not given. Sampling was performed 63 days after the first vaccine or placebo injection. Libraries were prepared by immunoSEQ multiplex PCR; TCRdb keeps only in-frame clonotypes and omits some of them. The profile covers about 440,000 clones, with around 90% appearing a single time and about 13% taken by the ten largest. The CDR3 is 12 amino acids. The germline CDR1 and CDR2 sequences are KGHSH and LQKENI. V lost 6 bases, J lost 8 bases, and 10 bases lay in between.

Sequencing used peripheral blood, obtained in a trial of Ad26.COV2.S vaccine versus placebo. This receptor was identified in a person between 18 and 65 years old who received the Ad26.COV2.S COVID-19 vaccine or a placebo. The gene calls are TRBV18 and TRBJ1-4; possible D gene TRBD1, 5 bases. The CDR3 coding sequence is TGTGCCAGCTCCCCAAGGGACGAAAAACTGTTTTTT. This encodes CASSPRDEKLFF.